The entry below gives a single TCR beta chain sequence along with its context. Its antigen is not known. The sample comes from a study of blood T cells in healthy people across ages. Study-level results: In the absence of known donor CMV status, changes in expanded clonotypes were possibly confounded. Fewer expanded clones and more diversity marked long-lived versus aged donors.

Every participating donor contributed roughly 10 milliliters of peripheral blood through a draw. Combining a sample-barcoded 5' primer with a J-beta primer mix, a second PCR ran for roughly 6 to 12 cycles. TCRdb processed the 5' RACE reads anew with MiXCR; each CDR3 protein has one entry. The repertoire holds approximately 1,100,000 distinct CDR3 sequences, with less than 50% as singletons. Sequenced: blood. This receptor was identified in a woman in her fifties or sixties in good health.

CDR3: CASSLLDIYEQYF. The DNA of the CDR3 is TGTGCCAGCAGCTTATTGGACATCTACGAGCAGTACTTC. This chain joins TRBV7-9 and TRBJ2-7, with a possible D match to TRBD1 (5 bases). This CDR3 region has 13 residues. V was shortened by 2 bases and J by 3 bases, with 8 bases between the two germline ends. Per germline, CDR1 SEHNR and CDR2 FQNEAQ (reference sequence).